This TCR beta chain was documented in a study of T-cell reconstitution after alpha-beta-depleted transplantation in children. Construction of the TCRbeta library involved unique molecular identifiers. TCRdb itself ran the PCR reads through MiXCR, one entry per CDR3 protein. The sample has some 200,000 distinct CDR3 sequences, roughly 15% seen once. The table lists this clonotype with many counts. The source of this sequence is a human donor who donated a stem cell graft to a child with acute lymphoblastic leukemia. The sample consisted of PBMCs from the stem cell graft donor, taken from the stem cell graft.

CDR3 nucleotide sequence: TGTGCCAGTAGTACGCCCGGGACCCAAAATCAGCCCCAGCATTTT. Residues: CASSTPGTQNQPQHF. J is TRBJ1-5 and V is TRBV19; the D gene is possibly TRBD1 (5 bases). The germline V and J ends were trimmed by 4 bases and 4 bases, with 14 bases remaining between them. The CDR3 loop spans 15 amino acids. In germline, CDR1 is LNHDA, CDR2 SQIVND (reference sequence).